The present TCR beta chain was sequenced within a study of response to subunit inactivated influenza vaccine. Study-wide findings and caveats: T cells newly recruited by each seasonal influenza vaccination are few, the authors suggested.

The junction had 7 bases not matched to a gene; V was cut back by 7 bases and J by 5 bases. The CDR3 has 16 amino acids. CDR1 is MNHNS and CDR2 is SASEGT in the germline V gene. TCRdb analysed the RT-PCR reads with MiXCR anew, one entry per CDR3 protein. The repertoire holds around 520,000 distinct CDR3 sequences, roughly 23% seen once, with under 2.5% in the top ten. Details on this clonotype: Its antigen is currently unknown.

This sequence joins TRBV6-1 and TRBJ2-2; the match to TRBD2 covers 13 bases. The sample here was CD4+ T cells sorted from PBMCs, taken 5 to 6 days after vaccination. This sequence was found in a man aged 50 to 59 who received an inactivated influenza vaccine. CDR3 bases: TGTGCCAGCACCCGGACTAGCGGGAGTAGGACCGGGGAGCTGTTTTTT. Residues: CASTRTSGSRTGELFF.